This TCR beta chain was obtained from a study of control samples from healthy donors and cancer patients. CDR1 and CDR2 (germline): GTSNPN, SVGIG (reference sequence). The V gene end was trimmed by 3 bases and the J gene end by 5 bases; junction bases not matched to a gene: 8. The CDR3 is made up of 15 amino acids. The data were produced by immunoSEQ multiplex PCR, yet TCRdb's version contains in-frame clones alone and is incomplete. Of approximately 70,000 clones detected, over 85% appear once; the ten largest clones hold about 19%. What was sequenced was PBMCs. The receptor comes from a man between 60 and 70 years old with lung cancer. The rearrangement joins TRBV30 to TRBJ1-5, with 9 bases aligning to TRBD1. CDR3 sequence: CAWSTLGQGHQPQHF. The CDR3 nucleotides read TGTGCCTGGAGCACCCTCGGACAGGGGCATCAGCCCCAGCATTTT.